This paragraph reports one T cell receptor (beta chain). The V and J ends lost 0 bases and 3 bases, in that order; junction bases with no gene match: 5. CDR1 and CDR2 (germline): SGDLS, YYNGEE. The CDR3 covers 16 residues. This entry is derived from a study of cytomegalovirus exposure and HLA in healthy donors. PCR was performed using 60 Vbeta and 13 Jbeta primers. The assay was immunoSEQ multiplex PCR, and TCRdb's table has in-frame clones only and misses some. The profile shows around 160,000 clones, around 78% of them singletons. V usage is TRBV9 and J usage is TRBJ2-1; 8 positions agree with TRBD2. Sequencing used PBMCs. The sequence was collected from a middle-aged woman in good health and CMV-seronegative. In DNA, the CDR3 is TGTGCCAGCAGCGTAGAGGCGGGAGGATACTACAATGAGCAGTTCTTC. Residues: CASSVEAGGYYNEQFF.